What follows are 23 T cell receptor beta chains derived from one specimen sequenced in a study of OX40 agonist ivuxolimab in advanced cancers. The method was immunoSEQ multiplex PCR; TCRdb's version includes in-frame clones alone and lacks a portion of them. The sample records 20,000 to 30,000 clones, 88% being singletons. Sequenced material: CD4+ or CD8+ T cells sorted from blood, taken in a trial of the OX40 agonist ivuxolimab. The receptors stem from an adult with an advanced solid tumor such as melanoma, head and neck, liver or kidney cancer.

V is TRBV5-6 and J is TRBJ1-6, with no clear D. The CDR3 is 14 residues long. V lost 5 bases and J lost 7, with 13 bases in between. Germline assignment: CDR1 SGHDT and CDR2 YYEEEE. DNA for the CDR3: TGTGCCAGCAGTGGAAGGAATATGAATTCACCCCTCCACTTT. Protein sequence: CASSGRNMNSPLHF.

This clone was detected once. The chain has TRBV5-4 and TRBJ1-6, with TRBD1 matching over 10 bases. Germline V lookup: CDR1 SGHNT, CDR2 YYREEE (reference sequence). CDR3 size: 14 residues. J gave up 9 bases and V 4 bases, and 4 bases lay outside the gene matches. In nucleotides, the CDR3 is TGTGCCAGCAGCAACCGGGACAGGGGTTCACCCCTCCACTTT. As protein: CASSNRDRGSPLHF.

V gene TRBV4-1 combines with J gene TRBJ2-7, with D unresolved. The CDR3 covers 13 residues. Trimming pared 1 base from V and 4 bases from J, leaving 8 bases between. In germline, CDR1 is MGHRA, CDR2 YSYEKL. The CDR3 DNA follows: TGCGCCAGCAGCCAAGGAGCCCTTTACGAGCAGTACTTC. It translates to CASSQGALYEQYF.

This clone was counted between two and nine times. The chain joins TRBV9 to TRBJ2-5, with D possibly being TRBD2 (6 bases). Trimming removed 0 bases from V and 3 bases from J, with 12 bases in between. Germline V gene data show CDR1 as SGDLS and CDR2 as YYNGEE. CDR3 length equals 15 residues. The CDR3 protein is CASSVGAGGEETQYF. The CDR3 DNA reads TGTGCCAGCAGCGTAGGAGCGGGCGGGGAAGAGACCCAGTACTTC.

The chain couples TRBV7-2 to TRBJ2-5, with 7 nucleotides matching TRBD1. The V and J ends lost 5 bases and 5 bases, in that order; junction bases with no gene match: 17. The CDR3 has 17 amino acids. Germline V gene data show CDR1 as SGHTA and CDR2 as FQGNSA. The CDR3, as DNA: TGTGCCAGCAGCCCGGACTGGCGCCCACCCAGGGGGGAGACCCAGTACTTC. This gives the protein CASSPDWRPPRGETQYF.

The chain has TRBV5-1 and TRBJ1-5; D is perhaps TRBD1 (6 bases). With 1 base removed from V and 4 bases from J, the gap between germline ends came to 12 bases. Germline CDR1 SGHRS, CDR2 YFSETQ. This CDR3 contains 15 residues. The CDR3 DNA reads as TGCGCCAGCAGCTTGTTGGGGGGCCGTAATCAGCCCCAGCATTTT. Its translation is CASSLLGGRNQPQHF.

The chain links TRBV4-3 to TRBJ2-3, with 9 positions matching TRBD2. Germline-derived CDR1 and CDR2 are LGHNA and YSLEER. The CDR3 loop spans 15 amino acids. V gave up 6 bases and J gave up 6 bases; unmatched junction bases: 10. The CDR3 region has the DNA TGCGCCAGCAGACCTAGCGGGGTCCTCATGGATACGCAGTATTTT. This gives the protein CASRPSGVLMDTQYF.

The rearrangement uses TRBV4-1 and TRBJ2-3; D possibly matches TRBD1 or TRBD2 (6 bases each). CDR3 size: 16 residues. The germline gives CDR1 MGHRA, CDR2 YSYEKL. V dropped 0 bases and J dropped 2 bases, with 12 bases sitting between them. CDR3 residues: CASSQDQGGFTDTQYF. The CDR3 DNA reads as TGCGCCAGCAGCCAAGATCAAGGGGGGTTCACAGATACGCAGTATTTT.

This chain connects TRBV2 to TRBJ1-2; D remains ambiguous. CDR1 and CDR2 (germline): SNHLY, FYNNEI. The CDR3 loop spans 13 amino acids. V was clipped by 3 bases and J by 3 bases, with 8 bases between them. CDR3 DNA sequence: TGTGCCAGCAGTGAGGCAGCTTACTATGGCTACACCTTC. Amino acid sequence: CASSEAAYYGYTF.

This sequence joins TRBV9 and TRBJ2-5; the D is unclear. Germline V lookup: CDR1 SGDLS, CDR2 YYNGEE. Trimming stripped 3 bases from V and 2 bases from J, with 14 bases between. The CDR3 runs 15 residues. CDR3 sequence (DNA): TGTGCCAGCAGCGCAGGCCGACTGAGACAAGAGACCCAGTACTTC. This translates into CASSAGRLRQETQYF.

CDR3 in amino acids: CASSSAQQNTGELFF. As DNA, the CDR3 is TGTGCCAGCAGCTCAGCCCAACAGAACACCGGGGAGCTGTTTTTT. The rearrangement uses TRBV7-9 and TRBJ2-2; D ambiguous. Deletions cut 4 bases from V and 1 base from J, with 10 bases between. The CDR3 sequence is 15 residues long. Germline CDR1 is SEHNR and CDR2 is FQNEAQ (reference sequence).

By share of the sample, this clone is medium-sized. The chain links TRBV5-1 to TRBJ2-7; a weak D match, TRBD1 (7 bases). Germline V CDR1 and CDR2: SGHRS, YFSETQ. The CDR3 has 16 amino acids. The germline V and J ends were trimmed by 0 bases and 1 base, with 14 bases remaining between them. CDR3 in amino acids: CASSLAPAGGSYEQYF. In DNA form, the CDR3 reads TGCGCCAGCAGCTTGGCCCCCGCAGGGGGGTCCTACGAGCAGTACTTC.

The chain combines TRBV2 with TRBJ1-1; D remains ambiguous. Trimming cost V 7 bases and J 3 bases, with 15 bases left between them. CDR3 length: 14 residues. Germline assignment: CDR1 SNHLY and CDR2 FYNNEI. For the CDR3, the DNA is TGTGCCAGCACGATGAGGGCTTGGGACACTGAAGCTTTCTTT. It is translated as CASTMRAWDTEAFF. Full variable domain (remainder filled in from reference TRBV2 and TRBJ1-1): EPEVTQTPSHQVTQMGQEVILRCVPISNHLYFYWYRQILGQKVEFLVSFYNNEISEKSEIFDDQFSVERPDGSNFTLKIRSTKLEDSAMYFCASTMRAWDTEAFFGQGTRLTVV.

The rearrangement links TRBV9 to TRBJ2-5; D is ambiguous. This CDR3 has 16 amino acids. Germline V gives CDR1 SGDLS, CDR2 YYNGEE. Trimming removed 0 bases from V and 5 bases from J, with 17 bases in between. CDR3 nucleotides: TGTGCCAGCAGCGTAGGCCCTAGTAGATACGGGGAGACCCAGTACTTC. As protein: CASSVGPSRYGETQYF.

This clone was counted a single time. The genes are TRBV5-1 and TRBJ2-7, with TRBD2 matching over 7 bases. Germline-derived CDR1 and CDR2 are SGHRS and YFSETQ. The CDR3 runs to 17 residues. V was clipped by 2 bases and J by 0 bases; unmatched bases: 11. CDR3: CASSLVLAGATSYEQYF. The CDR3 DNA reads as TGCGCCAGCAGCTTAGTATTAGCGGGCGCCACCTCCTACGAGCAGTACTTC.

V is TRBV10-2 and J is TRBJ1-1; D uncertain. Germline V CDR1 and CDR2: WSHSY, SAAADI. The CDR3 is made up of 13 amino acids. V was shortened by 7 bases and J by 0 bases, with 9 bases between the two germline ends. Written as DNA, the CDR3 is TGCGCCAGCAATCCGGGTCTGAACACTGAAGCTTTCTTT. Translation gives CASNPGLNTEAFF.

V gene TRBV27 combines with J gene TRBJ1-2, with D perhaps TRBD1 (6 bases). CDR1 is MNHEY and CDR2 is SMNVEV in the germline V gene (reference sequence). V lost 6 bases and J lost 3, with 11 bases in between. The CDR3 sequence is 13 residues long. The CDR3 sequence is CASRQTGDYGYTF. The CDR3 DNA sequence: TGTGCCAGCAGACAGACAGGCGACTATGGCTACACCTTC.

This clone was seen only once. V usage is TRBV6-6 and J usage is TRBJ1-1, with D perhaps matching TRBD1 (5 bases). The CDR3 is 13 residues long. Germline assignment: CDR1 MNHNY and CDR2 SVGAGI (reference sequence). V lost 7 bases, J lost 7 bases, and 16 bases lay in between. The CDR3 is CASTRSPRGEAFF. In nucleotides, the CDR3 is TGTGCCAGCACCCGATCCCCGAGGGGTGAAGCTTTCTTT.

A note on this clone: The junction differs from germline at one of its ends, possibly a read error. The chain employs TRBV19 and TRBJ1-1; D unresolved. CDR1 and CDR2 from the germline V gene are LNHDA and SQIVND (reference sequence). CDR3 size: 14 residues. DNA for the CDR3: TGTGCCAGTAGTATGACCTGGCAGAACAGTGAAGCTTTCTTT. It encodes CASSMTWQNSEAFF.

The chain has TRBV5-1 and TRBJ1-1; D is uncertain. The CDR3 loop spans 11 amino acids. V lost 0 bases to trimming and J lost 7 bases, with 4 bases between them. Germline V gene sequence: CDR1 SGHRS, CDR2 YFSETQ. This chain's CDR3 is CASSLEGEAFF. The CDR3 nucleotides are TGCGCCAGCAGCTTGGAGGGTGAAGCTTTCTTT.

This clone was detected a few times. The V gene is TRBV4-3, the J gene TRBJ2-7; unclear D gene. Between the trimmed V and J ends, which lost 5 bases and 6 bases, there was a span of 8 bases. Per germline, CDR1 LGHNA and CDR2 YSLEER. The CDR3 runs to 11 residues. CDR3: CASSAYSEQYF. CDR3 nucleotide sequence: TGCGCCAGCAGCGCTTATAGCGAGCAGTACTTC.

A note on this clone: Only one base separates this from a far larger clonotype, so it likely reflects a read error. Other DNA sequences in the sample encode the same CDR3. The rearrangement uses TRBV10-1 and TRBJ2-7, with TRBD1 as a possible D gene (6 bases). The V gene's germline CDR1 is WNHNN and CDR2 SYGVQD (reference sequence). The CDR3 extends over 13 amino acids. Deletions cut 6 bases from V and 10 bases from J, with 19 bases between. In nucleotides, the CDR3 is TGCGCCAGCAGCCCCGGGACACTGACCGAACAGTACTTC. Translation: CASSPGTLTEQYF.

The chain combines TRBV14 with TRBJ2-1; a weak D match, TRBD1 (5 bases). The germline V gene has CDR1 SGHDN and CDR2 FVKESK. Trimming stripped 8 bases from V and 5 bases from J, with 13 bases between. This CDR3 has 13 residues. The CDR3 bases are TGTGCCAGCGGACGGACACTGAACAATGAGCAGTTCTTC. This encodes CASGRTLNNEQFF.